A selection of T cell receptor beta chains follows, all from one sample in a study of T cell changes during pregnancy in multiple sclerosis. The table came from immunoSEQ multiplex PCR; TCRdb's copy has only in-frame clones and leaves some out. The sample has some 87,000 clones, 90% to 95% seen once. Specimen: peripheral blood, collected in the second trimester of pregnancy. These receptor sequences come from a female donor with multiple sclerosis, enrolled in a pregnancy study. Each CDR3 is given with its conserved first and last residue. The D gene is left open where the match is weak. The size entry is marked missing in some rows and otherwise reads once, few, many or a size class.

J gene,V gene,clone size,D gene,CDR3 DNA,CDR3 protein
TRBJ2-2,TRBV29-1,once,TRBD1,TGCAGCGTAGATGACGGACAGGGGACCGGGGAGCTGTTTTTT,CSVDDGQGTGELFF
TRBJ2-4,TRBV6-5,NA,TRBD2,TGTGCCAGCAGCCAGATAGCGGGGCAAAAAAACATTCAGTACTTC,CASSQIAGQKNIQYF
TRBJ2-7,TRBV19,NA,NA,TGTGCCAGTAGTATGGGCTCTGGGGCACCCTACGAGCAGTACTTC,CASSMGSGAPYEQYF
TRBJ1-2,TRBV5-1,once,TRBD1,TGCGCCAGCTCCGGGACAGGGGGTGACTATGGCTACACCTTC,CASSGTGGDYGYTF
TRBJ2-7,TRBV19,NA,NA,TGTGCCAGTAGTCCATCGGGCTACGAGCAGTACTTC,CASSPSGYEQYF
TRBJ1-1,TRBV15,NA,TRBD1,TGTGCCACCAGCTTACCGGGACAGGGGGCCAACACTGAAGCTTTCTTT,CATSLPGQGANTEAFF
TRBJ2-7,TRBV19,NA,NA,TGTGCCAGTAGTATGGGCAGCTCCTACGAGCAGTACTTC,CASSMGSSYEQYF
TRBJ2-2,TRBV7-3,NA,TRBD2,TGTGCCAGCAGCAGGCTAGCGGGCGCCGGGGAGCTGTTTTTT,CASSRLAGAGELFF
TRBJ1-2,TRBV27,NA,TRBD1,TGTGCCAGCGGGGAAGGGACAGGGATAAACTATGGCTACACCTTC,CASGEGTGINYGYTF
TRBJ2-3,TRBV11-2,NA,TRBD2,TGTGCCAGCAGCTTAGCGGGAGGGCCTGATACGCAGTATTTT,CASSLAGGPDTQYF
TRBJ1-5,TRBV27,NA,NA,TGTGCCAGCCGAGAGGGGGTATGGAGCAATCAGCCCCAGCATTTT,CASREGVWSNQPQHF
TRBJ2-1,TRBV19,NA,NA,TGTGCCAGTAGTATGATCGGGAGCTATGAGCAGTTCTTC,CASSMIGSYEQFF
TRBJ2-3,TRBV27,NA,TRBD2,TGTGCCAGCAGTTTGGTGGGAGCGGGATCGGAAGATACGCAGTATTTT,CASSLVGAGSEDTQYF
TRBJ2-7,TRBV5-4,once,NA,TGTGCCAGCAGCTCCGGGACTCAAGTCGGCGAGCAGTACTTC,CASSSGTQVGEQYF
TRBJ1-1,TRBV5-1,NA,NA,TGCGCCAGCAGCCCGGGTGGAAACATGAACACTGAAGCTTTCTTT,CASSPGGNMNTEAFF
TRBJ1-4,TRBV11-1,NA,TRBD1,TGTGCCAGCAGCCCGTGGACAGGGGCCACCTATGCAACTAATGAAAAACTGTTTTTT,CASSPWTGATYATNEKLFF
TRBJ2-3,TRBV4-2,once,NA,TGTGCCAGCAGCCAAGAAGCCCCCGGGGGGCGACCAATTTTGGATACGCAGTATTTT,CASSQEAPGGRPILDTQYF
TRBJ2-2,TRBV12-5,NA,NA,TGTGCTAGTGGCTCAGGTGGGGAGCTGTTTTTT,CASGSGGELFF
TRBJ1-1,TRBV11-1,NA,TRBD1,TGTGCCAGCAGCATTGGACAGGGGGACACTGAAGCTTTCTTT,CASSIGQGDTEAFF
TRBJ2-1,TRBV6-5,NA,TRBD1,TGTGCCAGCAGTTACTCGAACAGGGGCGATGAGCAGTTCTTC,CASSYSNRGDEQFF
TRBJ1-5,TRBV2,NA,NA,TGTGCCAGCAGGCGCGGTAACAATCAGCCCCAGCATTTT,CASRRGNNQPQHF
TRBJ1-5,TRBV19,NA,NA,TGTGCCAGTAGTATAACGGGATCTAGCAATCAGCCCCAGCATTTT,CASSITGSSNQPQHF
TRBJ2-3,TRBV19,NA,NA,TGTGCCAGTAGTATTGGGCGAAGGGGGGGCTACAGCACAGATACGCAGTATTTT,CASSIGRRGGYSTDTQYF
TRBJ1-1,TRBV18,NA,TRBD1,TGTGCCAGCTCACCCGACAGGGTGAACACTGAAGCTTTCTTT,CASSPDRVNTEAFF
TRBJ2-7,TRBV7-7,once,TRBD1,TGTGCCAGCAGCTCTTTGACAGGGTCTCGCTCCTACGAGCAGTACTTC,CASSSLTGSRSYEQYF
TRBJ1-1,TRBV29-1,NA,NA,TGCAGCGTTGAGATAGGGGGCACTGAAGCTTTCTTT,CSVEIGGTEAFF
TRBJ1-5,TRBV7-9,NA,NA,TGTGCCAGCAGCTTCGCGGGGCTCAATCAGCCCCAGCATTTT,CASSFAGLNQPQHF
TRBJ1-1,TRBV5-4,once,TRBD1,TGTGCCAGCAGCTTCGGACAGGCCAACACTGAAGCTTTCTTT,CASSFGQANTEAFF
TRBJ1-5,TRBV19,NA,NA,TGTGCCAGTAGTATTCCCACTTTCGAGGAGCCCCAGCATTTT,CASSIPTFEEPQHF
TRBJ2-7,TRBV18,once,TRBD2,TGTGCCAGCTCACCCTCGGGAGGCTACGAGCAGTACTTC,CASSPSGGYEQYF
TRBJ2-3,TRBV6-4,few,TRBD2,TGTGCCAGCAGTGCAACGACTAGCGGAACAGATACGCAGTATTTT,CASSATTSGTDTQYF
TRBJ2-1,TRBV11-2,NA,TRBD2,TGTGCCAGCAGCTCGGGTCGACTAGCGGGAGGGCAGTATGAGCAGTTCTTC,CASSSGRLAGGQYEQFF
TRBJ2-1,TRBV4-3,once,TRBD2,TGCGCCAGCAGCCCTTCGGTGGCTAGCGGTTACAATGAGCAGTTCTTC,CASSPSVASGYNEQFF
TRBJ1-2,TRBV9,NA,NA,TGTGCCAGCAGCGTAAGTGGAGGGCGTATAAGGAACTATGGCTACACCTTC,CASSVSGGRIRNYGYTF
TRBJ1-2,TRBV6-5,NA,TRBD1,TGTGCCAGCAGTTCTGGACAGGGAGGTGACTATGGCTACACCTTC,CASSSGQGGDYGYTF
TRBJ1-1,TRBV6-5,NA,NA,TGTGCCAGCACCCCCCGGCAGGGAGGGGGTGAAGCTTTCTTT,CASTPRQGGGEAFF
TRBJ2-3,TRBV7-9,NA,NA,TGTGCCAGCAGGCGTCCGCCCGGCCGGAGGGATTTCACAGATACGCAGTATTTT,CASRRPPGRRDFTDTQYF
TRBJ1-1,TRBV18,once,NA,TGTGCCAGCTCACCACTTCAGAACACTGAAGCTTTCTTT,CASSPLQNTEAFF
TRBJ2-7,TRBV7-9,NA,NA,TGTGCCAGCAGCTTAGGGGGGCAGGGCTACTTC,CASSLGGQGYF
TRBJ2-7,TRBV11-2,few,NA,TGTGCCAGCAGCCCGAGGGGGGGGCGATTCGCCTACGAGCAGTACTTC,CASSPRGGRFAYEQYF
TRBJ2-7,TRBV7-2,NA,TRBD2,TGTGCCAGCAGCTTAGGGCGGACTAGCTCCTACGAGCAGTACTTC,CASSLGRTSSYEQYF
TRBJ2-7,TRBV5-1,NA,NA,TGCGCCAGCAGCTTGGGTAGACTATCCCTCTCCTACGAGCAGTACTTC,CASSLGRLSLSYEQYF
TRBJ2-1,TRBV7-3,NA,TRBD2,TGTGCCAGCAGCTTAGCCGCGGGAGGGGACAATGAGCAGTTCTTC,CASSLAAGGDNEQFF
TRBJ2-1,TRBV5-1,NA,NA,TGCGCCAGCAGCTTGGAACTAAGGATGGGCAATGAGCAGTTCTTC,CASSLELRMGNEQFF
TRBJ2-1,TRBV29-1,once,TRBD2,TGCAGCGTTGTCGGACTAGCGGGAGAGTTTGCCTACAATGAGCAGTTCTTC,CSVVGLAGEFAYNEQFF
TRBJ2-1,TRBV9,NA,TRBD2,TGTGCCAGCAGCGTAGCCGGGAGGGGCTACAATGAGCAGTTCTTC,CASSVAGRGYNEQFF
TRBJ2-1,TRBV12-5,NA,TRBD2,TGTGCTAGTGGTTTGGTAGCGGGGTTCATTTACAATGAGCAGTTCTTC,CASGLVAGFIYNEQFF
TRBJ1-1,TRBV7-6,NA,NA,TGTGCCAGCAGCTTAGGCGAGAACACTGAAGCTTTCTTT,CASSLGENTEAFF
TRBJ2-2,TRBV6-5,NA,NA,TGTGCCAGCAGTTACTCGCTGGGCCTCGGGGAGCTGTTTTTT,CASSYSLGLGELFF
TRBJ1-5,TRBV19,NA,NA,TGTGCCAGTAGTATAGGGCAGGGCGGACAGCCCCAGCATTTT,CASSIGQGGQPQHF
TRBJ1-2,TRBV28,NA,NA,TGTGCCAGCGGCGGAGGGGGGGACTATGGCTACACCTTC,CASGGGGDYGYTF
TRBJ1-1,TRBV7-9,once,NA,TGTGCCAGCAGCTCTAACGGACAGATTCCTGAAGCTTTCTTT,CASSSNGQIPEAFF
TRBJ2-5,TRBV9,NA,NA,TGTGCCAGCAGCGTAGATGCTAGGATGGTAAGAGAGACCCAGTACTTC,CASSVDARMVRETQYF
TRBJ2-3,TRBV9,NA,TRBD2,TGTGCCAGCAGCGTCCCCTACGATCCCCTAACTAGCGGGGCTAGCACAGATACGCAGTATTTT,CASSVPYDPLTSGASTDTQYF
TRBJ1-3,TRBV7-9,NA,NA,TGTGCCAGCAGCTTTGGGCAGCTTACCTCTGGAAACACCATATATTTT,CASSFGQLTSGNTIYF